This TCR beta chain was obtained from a study of cytomegalovirus exposure and HLA in healthy donors. General observations from the study: Later on, a genetic analysis was performed. It linked a missense variant in DCLRE1C with V- and J-gene trimming of TCR beta. Researchers reported from a later analysis that most CMV-associated TCR beta chains appeared HLA-restricted.

This CDR3 spans 16 amino acids. CDR1 is SGHRS and CDR2 is YFSETQ in the germline V gene. V lost 0 bases to trimming and J lost 3 bases; unmatched junction nucleotides: 5. Of note for this clone: Its antigen remains unknown.

The study ran its PCR with 60 Vbeta and 13 Jbeta primers. The repertoire was sequenced with immunoSEQ multiplex PCR; TCRdb's copy has only in-frame clones and lacks some. Among about 150,000 clones listed, roughly 85% were seen once. Sequencing used PBMCs. This TCR derives from a boy younger than 10 in good health and CMV-seronegative. V usage is TRBV5-1 and J usage is TRBJ1-4, with 7 bases aligning to TRBD1. CDR3 in amino acids: CASSLGTGQANEKLFF. The CDR3 region has the DNA TGCGCCAGCAGCTTGGGGACAGGCCAAGCTAATGAAAAACTGTTTTTT. Filled out from reference TRBV5-1 and TRBJ1-4, the complete variable domain reads KAGVTQTPRYLIKTRGQQVTLSCSPISGHRSVSWYQQTPGQGLQFLFEYFSETQRNKGNFPGRFSGRQFSNSRSEMNVSTLELGDSALYLCASSLGTGQANEKLFFGSGTQLSVL.